These 10 T cell receptor beta chains originate from one sample sequenced in a study of T cell repertoires in cytomegalovirus infection. TCRdb processed the reads anew with MiXCR; each CDR3 protein has one entry. The sample records 290,000 or so distinct CDR3 sequences, 20% to 30% being singletons. The source material was PBMCs. These receptors were taken from a human donor in good health (CMV status not recorded). Some clones in this sample may be carry-over from other donors' samples.

This clonotype has ten or more counts. This chain joins TRBV2 and TRBJ2-7; 9 nucleotides line up with TRBD2. Looked up from germline, CDR1 is SNHLY and CDR2 is FYNNEI. CDR3 size: 16 residues. Trimming at V came to 0 bases and at J to 4 bases, leaving 7 bases not matched to a gene. The CDR3 DNA reads as TGTGCCAGCAGTGAAGCGCAGGCGGGGGGGGGTTACGAGCAGTACTTC. Protein sequence: CASSEAQAGGGYEQYF.

V gene TRBV15 combines with J gene TRBJ2-1; D is unclear. CDR3 size: 14 residues. Germline V gene lookup returns CDR1 LNHNV and CDR2 YYDKDF (reference sequence). V was clipped by 0 bases and J by 2 bases, with 5 bases between them. The CDR3 bases are TGTGCCACCAGCAGAGAGGCGACCTACAATGAGCAGTTCTTC. Encoded protein: CATSREATYNEQFF.

This clonotype was detected many times. This chain joins TRBV7-8 and TRBJ2-6; D might be TRBD1 (5 bases). CDR3 length: 16 amino acids. V was pared by 8 bases and J by 0 bases, with 14 bases between. The germline V gene has CDR1 SGHVS and CDR2 FQNEAQ. As DNA, the CDR3 is TGTGCCAGCCACCGACAGCTGGTCTCTGGGGCCAACGTCCTGACTTTC. This gives the protein CASHRQLVSGANVLTF.

The chain uses TRBV11-2 and TRBJ2-2; either TRBD1 or TRBD2 may supply D (5 bases each). The CDR3 sequence is 14 residues long. The germline V and J ends were trimmed by 6 bases and 1 base, with 9 bases remaining between them. Germline V gene lookup returns CDR1 SGHAT and CDR2 FQNNGV. The CDR3 coding sequence is TGTGCCAGCAGGGGGGTGCGGAACACCGGGGAGCTGTTTTTT. Its protein is CASRGVRNTGELFF. Based on the CDR3 plus reference TRBV11-2 and TRBJ2-2, the full variable domain is EAGVAQSPRYKIIEKRQSVAFWCNPISGHATLYWYQQILGQGPKLLIQFQNNGVVDDSQLPKDRFSAERLKGVDSTLKIQPAKLEDSAVYLCASRGVRNTGELFFGEGSRLTVL.

There are a few counts of this clonotype. One junction end does not reproduce the germline sequence, and a read error may be involved. V usage is TRBV5-1 and J usage is TRBJ1-2; D is ambiguous. CDR1 and CDR2 (germline): SGHRS, YFSETQ. The CDR3 has 15 amino acids. The DNA of the CDR3 is TGCGCCAGCCGCTTGGCTATCGGCATTAACTATGGCTACACCTTC. Encoded protein: CASRLAIGINYGYTF.

The chain couples TRBV20-1 to TRBJ2-1; D unclear. Trimming removed 3 bases from V and 1 base from J, with 7 bases in between. This CDR3 comprises 13 residues. Looked up from germline, CDR1 is DFQATT and CDR2 is SNEGSKA (reference sequence). The CDR3 DNA reads TGCAGTGCTAGTGGCGGATCCTACAATGAGCAGTTCTTC. Its translation is CSASGGSYNEQFF.

The J gene is TRBJ1-5, the V gene TRBV30; D may be TRBD1 (5 bases). The CDR3 is 15 residues long. Germline V gene lookup returns CDR1 GTSNPN and CDR2 SVGIG (reference sequence). Trimming left V 1 base short and J 0 bases short, with 10 bases between. The CDR3 loop reads CAWSDGAYSNQPQHF. The CDR3 DNA reads as TGTGCCTGGAGTGATGGGGCATATAGCAATCAGCCCCAGCATTTT.

This sequence joins TRBV18 and TRBJ2-5; D perhaps matches TRBD2 (5 bases). Between the trimmed V and J ends, which lost 3 bases and 5 bases, there was a span of 7 bases. Germline CDR1 KGHSH, CDR2 LQKENI. The CDR3 extends over 12 amino acids. The CDR3 sequence is CASSPVAETQYF. Written as DNA, the CDR3 is TGTGCCAGCTCACCGGTAGCGGAGACCCAGTACTTC.

This clonotype was picked up many times. V gene TRBV7-2 combines with J gene TRBJ2-1; no clear D. The CDR3 is 15 residues long. V lost 0 bases, J lost 8 bases, and 14 bases lay in between. Looked up from germline, CDR1 is SGHTA and CDR2 is FQGNSA. The CDR3 DNA reads as TGTGCCAGCAGCTTAGCCCCGTATACGGGCGATGAGCAGTTCTTC. Translated: CASSLAPYTGDEQFF.

This chain uses TRBV5-6 with TRBJ1-2; possibly TRBD1 for D (6 bases). Trimming took 4 bases from V and 5 from J, leaving 12 bases between them. The CDR3 totals 13 residues. Looked up from germline, CDR1 is SGHDT and CDR2 is YYEEEE. For the CDR3, the DNA is TGTGCCAGCAGCCTCAGGGGTGGGTATGGCTACACCTTC. Its protein product is CASSLRGGYGYTF. The variable domain in full, with the rest retrieved from reference TRBV5-6 and TRBJ1-2, is DAGVTQSPTHLIKTRGQQVTLRCSPKSGHDTVSWYQQALGQGPQFIFQYYEEEERQRGNFPDRFSGHQFPNYSSELNVNALLLGDSALYLCASSLRGGYGYTFGSGTRLTVV.